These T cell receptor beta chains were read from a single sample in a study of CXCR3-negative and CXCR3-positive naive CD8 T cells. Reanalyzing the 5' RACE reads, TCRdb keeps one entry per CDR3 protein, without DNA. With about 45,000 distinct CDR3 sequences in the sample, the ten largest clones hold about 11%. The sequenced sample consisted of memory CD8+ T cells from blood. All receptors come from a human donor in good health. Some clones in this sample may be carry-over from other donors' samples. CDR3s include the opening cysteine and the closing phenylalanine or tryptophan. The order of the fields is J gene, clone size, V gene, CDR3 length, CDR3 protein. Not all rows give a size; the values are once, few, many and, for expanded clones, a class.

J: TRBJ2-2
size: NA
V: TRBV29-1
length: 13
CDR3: CSVGGQGTGELFF

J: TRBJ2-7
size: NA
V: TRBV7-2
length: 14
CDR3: CASSLDRAFYEQYF

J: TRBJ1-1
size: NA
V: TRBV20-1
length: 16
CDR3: CSARGLGDDISTEAFF

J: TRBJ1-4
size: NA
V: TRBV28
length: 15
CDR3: CASSLTPSNNEKLFF

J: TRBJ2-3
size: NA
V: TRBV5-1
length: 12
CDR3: CASSWSTDTQYF

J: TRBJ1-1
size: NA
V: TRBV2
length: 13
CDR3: CASKEGGNTEAFF

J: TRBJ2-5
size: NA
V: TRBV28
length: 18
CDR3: CASRKPEGFLAGQETQYF

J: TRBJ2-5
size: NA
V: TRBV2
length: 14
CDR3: CASSEIANQETQYF

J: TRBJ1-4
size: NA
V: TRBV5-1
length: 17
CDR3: CASSLSGRGATNEKLFF

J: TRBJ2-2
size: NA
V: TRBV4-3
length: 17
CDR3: CASSQVTTSGYAGELFF

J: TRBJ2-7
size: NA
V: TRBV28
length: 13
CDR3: CASSLHSLGEQYF

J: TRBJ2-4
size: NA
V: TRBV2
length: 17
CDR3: CASSPGTGGGGRNIQYF

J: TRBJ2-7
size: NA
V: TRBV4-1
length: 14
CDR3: CASSQGAGGDEQYF

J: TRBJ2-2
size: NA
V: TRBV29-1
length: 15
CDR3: CSVVLAGVRTGELFF

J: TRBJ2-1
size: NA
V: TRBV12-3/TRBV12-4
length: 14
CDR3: CASSLSGNYNEQFF

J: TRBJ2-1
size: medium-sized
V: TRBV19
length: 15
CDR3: CASNEAGGAYNEQFF